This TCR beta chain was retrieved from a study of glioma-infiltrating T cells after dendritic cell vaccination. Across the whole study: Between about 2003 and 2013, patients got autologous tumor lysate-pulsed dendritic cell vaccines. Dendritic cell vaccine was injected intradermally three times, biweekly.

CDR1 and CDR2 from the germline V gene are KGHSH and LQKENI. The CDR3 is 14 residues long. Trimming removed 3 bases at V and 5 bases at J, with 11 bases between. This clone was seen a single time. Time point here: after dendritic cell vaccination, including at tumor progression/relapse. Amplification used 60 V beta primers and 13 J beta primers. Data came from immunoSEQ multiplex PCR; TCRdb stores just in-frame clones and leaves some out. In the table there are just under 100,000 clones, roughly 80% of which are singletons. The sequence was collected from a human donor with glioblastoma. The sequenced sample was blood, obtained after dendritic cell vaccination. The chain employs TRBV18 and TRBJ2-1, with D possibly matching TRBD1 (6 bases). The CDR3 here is CASSPDSLNNEQFF. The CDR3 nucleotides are TGTGCCAGCTCACCGGACAGTTTAAACAATGAGCAGTTCTTC.